Shown below are 19 T cell receptor beta chains from a single sample sequenced in a study of identical twins. One entry per CDR3 protein results from TCRdb running MiXCR on the 5' RACE reads. The data show approximately 530,000 distinct CDR3 sequences, with approximately 20% seen just once and around 0.47% held by the top ten. These data were also reused for a study on yellow fever vaccine responses in identical twins.

Source material: CD4+ T cells sorted from blood. Receptor source: a woman between 18 and 29 years old in good health.

This clonotype was seen more than once but under ten times. This chain joins TRBV7-9 and TRBJ2-1; D is possibly TRBD2 (6 bases). Trimming took 8 bases from V and 3 from J, leaving 17 bases between them. This CDR3 is built from 15 residues. Germline V CDR1 and CDR2: SEHNR, FQNEAQ (reference sequence). The CDR3 bases are TGTGCCAGCTACGACCTTGGGGGGAGCTACAATGAGCAGTTCTTC. This encodes CASYDLGGSYNEQFF.

V and J are TRBV4-1 and TRBJ1-6; D ambiguous. Germline CDR1 reads MGHRA; CDR2 reads YSYEKL. CDR3 length: 15 amino acids. V was clipped by 0 bases and J by 4 bases, with 7 bases between them. The CDR3: CASSQDQGYNSPLHF. CDR3 sequence (DNA): TGCGCCAGCAGCCAAGATCAAGGTTATAATTCACCCCTCCACTTT.

This clonotype was detected only a few times. The chain combines TRBV15 with TRBJ2-2, with D hard to call. The ends were cut back, 0 bases at V and 5 bases at J, with 13 bases in the middle. Germline V gene lookup returns CDR1 LNHNV and CDR2 YYDKDF (reference sequence). The CDR3 is 16 amino acids. CDR3 region: CATSRDQGPLTGELFF. The CDR3 DNA is TGTGCCACCAGCAGAGATCAAGGACCCTTAACCGGGGAGCTGTTTTTT.

The chain uses TRBV27 and TRBJ2-2, with 7 bases fitting TRBD1. The V gene end was trimmed by 4 bases and the J gene end by 6 bases; junction bases not matched to a gene: 2. In germline, CDR1 is MNHEY, CDR2 SMNVEV (reference sequence). The CDR3 contains 13 residues. The CDR3 sequence is CASSSQGAGELFF. CDR3 bases: TGTGCCAGCAGTTCCCAGGGGGCCGGGGAGCTGTTTTTT.

CDR3 bases: TGCGCCAGCAGCTTGGCCCTAGCAGCCGGGGAGCTGTTTTTT. This codes for CASSLALAAGELFF. The V and J genes are TRBV5-1 and TRBJ2-2, with D possibly TRBD2 on 5 matching bases. Germline lookup yields CDR1 SGHRS and CDR2 YFSETQ. The CDR3 has 14 amino acids. V was shortened by 0 bases and J by 6 bases, with 9 bases between the two germline ends.

The V call is TRBV7-8, the J call TRBJ2-1; TRBD2 matches 8 bases. Trimming at V came to 3 bases and at J to 7 bases, leaving 5 bases not matched to a gene. The CDR3 spans 14 residues. Per the germline V gene, CDR1 is SGHVS and CDR2 is FQNEAQ. The CDR3 DNA sequence: TGTGCCAGCAGCTTGATAGCGGGAAGGAATGAGCAGTTCTTC. Its translation is CASSLIAGRNEQFF.

The chain links TRBV10-3 to TRBJ2-2; 8 bases match TRBD2. This CDR3 has 13 amino acids. Losses at the gene ends were 6 bases for V and 5 bases for J; bases not matched to a gene: 2. CDR1 ENHRY and CDR2 SYGVKD come from the germline V gene. This CDR3 is CAIRVAGTGELFF. CDR3 bases: TGTGCCATCAGAGTAGCGGGAACCGGGGAGCTGTTTTTT.

The chain recombines TRBV27 with TRBJ2-3, with TRBD1 identical over 8 bases. This CDR3 has 18 amino acids. Germline CDR1 and CDR2: MNHEY and SMNVEV (reference sequence). Trimming cost V 7 bases and J 1 base; bases outside gene matches: 16. The CDR3, as DNA: TGTGCCAGCACCGCGAGGCAGGGGGCCCCTAGGGGCACAGATACGCAGTATTTT. Translating gives CASTARQGAPRGTDTQYF.

In this sample, this clonotype turned up a few times. V gene TRBV18 combines with J gene TRBJ2-7; no definite D call. This CDR3 is built from 12 residues. Germline assignment: CDR1 KGHSH and CDR2 LQKENI. Trimming pared 4 bases from V and 11 bases from J, leaving 15 bases between. DNA of the CDR3: TGTGCCAGCTCACGGCCCGGAGATATCAAGTACGTC. Its translation: CASSRPGDIKYV.

Only one count was recorded for this clonotype. V usage is TRBV5-1 and J usage is TRBJ2-7; 9 nucleotides align to TRBD1. V shed 7 bases, J shed 5 bases, and the junction held 10 bases outside the gene matches. This CDR3 is 14 amino acids long. Germline V gene data show CDR1 as SGHRS and CDR2 as YFSETQ. For the CDR3, the DNA is TGCGCCAGCGGGACAGGGCCCTGGGTCGACGAGCAGTACTTC. It encodes CASGTGPWVDEQYF.

V is TRBV12-3 or TRBV12-4 and J is TRBJ2-6, with unresolved D. The CDR3 is made up of 17 amino acids. With 3 bases removed from V and 4 bases from J, the gap between germline ends came to 16 bases. Here the CDR3 DNA reads TGTGCCAGCAGTTTTCCGGTTTCCGCCTGGGGGGCCAACGTCCTGACTTTC. This encodes CASSFPVSAWGANVLTF.

A few counts support this clonotype. J is TRBJ2-3 and V is TRBV10-3; TRBD1 agrees at 8 bases. The CDR3 consists of 17 residues. CDR1 is ENHRY and CDR2 is SYGVKD in the germline V gene. Unmatched junction bases numbered 15, after V lost 6 bases and J lost 4 bases. CDR3 residues: CAIRGPSGTGPPDTQYF. CDR3 nucleotides: TGTGCCATCAGAGGTCCTTCCGGGACAGGCCCCCCAGATACGCAGTATTTT.

The gene calls are TRBV18 and TRBJ2-3; TRBD2 agrees at 8 bases. Germline CDR1 is KGHSH and CDR2 is LQKENI. J gave up 4 bases and V 3 bases, and 12 bases lay outside the gene matches. The CDR3 runs to 17 residues. CDR3 sequence reads: CASSPPWYSGKSDTQYF. The CDR3 nucleotides are TGTGCCAGCTCACCCCCATGGTATAGCGGGAAGTCAGATACGCAGTATTTT. The full variable domain, in which reference TRBV18 and TRBJ2-3 provide the parts outside the CDR3, is NAGVMQNPRHLVRRRGQEARLRCSPMKGHSHVYWYRQLPEEGLKFMVYLQKENIIDESGMPKERFSAEFPKEGPSILRIQQVVRGDSAAYFCASSPPWYSGKSDTQYFGPGTRLTVL.

This clonotype has just a few counts. This rearrangement joins TRBV5-1 to TRBJ2-1; 15 nucleotides align to TRBD2. V was clipped by 4 bases and J by 8 bases; unmatched bases: 7. The CDR3 loop spans 16 amino acids. The V gene's germline CDR1 is SGHRS and CDR2 YFSETQ. CDR3 protein: CASSRGLAGGPDEQFF. The DNA for the CDR3 is TGCGCCAGCAGCAGAGGACTAGCGGGAGGGCCCGATGAGCAGTTCTTC.

This clonotype has just a few counts. The chain uses TRBV14 and TRBJ2-2; no firm D call. There are 19 residues in the CDR3. CDR1 and CDR2 (germline): SGHDN, FVKESK. Deletions cut 1 base from V and 0 bases from J, with 18 bases between. The CDR3 region is CASSQVNLDTYSNTGELFF. The CDR3, as DNA: TGTGCCAGCAGCCAAGTGAATTTAGATACTTATTCGAACACCGGGGAGCTGTTTTTT.

The chain joins TRBV4-2 to TRBJ2-2, with D possibly matching TRBD2 (5 bases). The CDR3 consists of 15 residues. CDR1 and CDR2 (germline): LGHNA, YNFKEQ. Trimming removed 5 bases at V and 5 bases at J, with 15 bases between. The CDR3: CASSGGLTGTGELFF. The CDR3 region has the DNA TGTGCCAGCAGCGGCGGGCTTACTGGAACCGGGGAGCTGTTTTTT.

This clonotype showed up just a few times. The V gene is TRBV7-7, the J gene TRBJ2-7; D is ambiguous. The CDR3 runs to 14 residues. V was clipped by 6 bases and J by 7 bases, with 19 bases between them. Germline V lookup: CDR1 SSHAT, CDR2 FNYEAQ (reference sequence). The CDR3 DNA reads as TGTGCCAGCAGTAGGATCCAACCCTTTTGGGAGCAGTACGTC. Translating it yields CASSRIQPFWEQYV.

The chain is built from TRBV7-9 and TRBJ1-5; D not certain. The V and J ends lost 1 base and 5 bases respectively, with 9 bases between them. Germline assignment: CDR1 SEHNR and CDR2 FQNEAQ (reference sequence). This CDR3 has 14 residues. The CDR3 DNA is TGTGCCAGCAGCTTAGGCTGGGGTGATCAGCCCCAGCATTTT. Protein sequence: CASSLGWGDQPQHF. The variable domain in full, with the rest retrieved from reference TRBV7-9 and TRBJ1-5, is DTGVSQNPRHKITKRGQNVTFRCDPISEHNRLYWYRQTLGQGPEFLTYFQNEAQLEKSRLLSDRFSAERPKGSFSTLEIQRTEQGDSAMYLCASSLGWGDQPQHFGDGTRLSIL.

V is TRBV10-3 and J is TRBJ2-5; 11 nucleotides line up with TRBD1. This CDR3 is 16 amino acids long. Germline trimming cut 2 bases from V and 4 bases from J; bases unmatched to any gene: 6. From germline, CDR1 is ENHRY and CDR2 SYGVKD. CDR3 in amino acids: CAISEQGQGARETQYF. In DNA, the CDR3 is TGTGCCATCAGTGAGCAAGGACAGGGGGCTCGAGAGACCCAGTACTTC.